These T cell receptor beta chains were read from a single sample in a study of blood T cell repertoires in COVID-19. Using immunoSEQ multiplex PCR, the repertoire was profiled, and TCRdb retains in-frame clones only, with some absent. The sample holds approximately 400,000 clones; around 88% are singletons and the top ten take 10% to 15%. Sequenced: peripheral blood. Receptors were obtained from a woman aged 45-59 years with COVID-19, enrolled during active disease. Both conserved end residues are part of each CDR3. The order of the fields is V gene, J gene, clone size, D gene, CDR3 DNA, CDR3 protein. A D gene is named only where the DNA matches it firmly. A row's size may be missing; if present it is once, few, many or a size class.

V gene: TRBV5-1
J gene: TRBJ2-7
clone size: NA
D gene: NA
CDR3 DNA: TGCGCCAGCAGTACTTTAGGCGGCATGGTCGAGCAGTACTTC
CDR3 protein: CASSTLGGMVEQYF

V gene: TRBV29-1
J gene: TRBJ1-1
clone size: NA
D gene: NA
CDR3 DNA: TGCAGCGTTGAAAAGGGCGGGGGCACTGAAGCTTTCTTT
CDR3 protein: CSVEKGGGTEAFF

V gene: TRBV5-6
J gene: TRBJ2-2
clone size: NA
D gene: NA
CDR3 DNA: TGTGCCAGCAGCTTTATGCGGTTGGACACCGGGGAGCTGTTTTTT
CDR3 protein: CASSFMRLDTGELFF

V gene: TRBV6-4
J gene: TRBJ2-1
clone size: NA
D gene: NA
CDR3 DNA: TGTGCCAGCGGACCCGGGGGGCTCTCCTACAATGAGCAGTTCTTC
CDR3 protein: CASGPGGLSYNEQFF

V gene: TRBV18
J gene: TRBJ1-5
clone size: NA
D gene: NA
CDR3 DNA: TGTGCCAGCTCACCCGGAGGGGTTAACAATCAGCCCCAGCATTTT
CDR3 protein: CASSPGGVNNQPQHF

V gene: TRBV9
J gene: TRBJ2-7
clone size: NA
D gene: TRBD2
CDR3 DNA: TGTGCCAGCAGCGTAGGTGGGGGGGACGAGCAGTACTTC
CDR3 protein: CASSVGGGDEQYF

V gene: TRBV12-3/TRBV12-4
J gene: TRBJ1-2
clone size: NA
D gene: NA
CDR3 DNA: TGTGCCAGCAGTTTGTTTATCTATGGCTACACCTTC
CDR3 protein: CASSLFIYGYTF

V gene: TRBV4-2
J gene: TRBJ2-3
clone size: NA
D gene: NA
CDR3 DNA: TGTGCCAGCAGCCAAGAGGGCCCTCAGGTCGCGGGTACGCAGTATTTT
CDR3 protein: CASSQEGPQVAGTQYF

V gene: TRBV18
J gene: TRBJ2-6
clone size: once
D gene: NA
CDR3 DNA: TGTGCCAGCTCCCAAATGCGGGGCTCTGGGGCCAACGTCCTGACTTTC
CDR3 protein: CASSQMRGSGANVLTF

V gene: TRBV30
J gene: TRBJ1-1
clone size: NA
D gene: NA
CDR3 DNA: TGTGCCTGGAGTACCACCAGGACAGTTTTGAACACTGAAGCTTTCTTT
CDR3 protein: CAWSTTRTVLNTEAFF

V gene: TRBV5-5
J gene: TRBJ2-5
clone size: NA
D gene: NA
CDR3 DNA: TGTGCCAGCAGACCCGGTGGGGGGGCCGTGGAGACCCAGTACTTC
CDR3 protein: CASRPGGGAVETQYF

V gene: TRBV7-2
J gene: TRBJ1-2
clone size: NA
D gene: NA
CDR3 DNA: TGTGCCAGCAGCCGTAGTCGGGGGGAGAGAAAGGGTGGCTACACCTTC
CDR3 protein: CASSRSRGERKGGYTF